The rows below give T cell receptor beta chains drawn from one sample of a study of cytomegalovirus exposure and HLA in healthy donors. Clones were sequenced by immunoSEQ multiplex PCR, and TCRdb holds only the in-frame ones, with some missing. The repertoire holds about 120,000 clones, approximately 80% seen once, with approximately 11% in the top ten. The sample consisted of PBMCs. These TCRs come from a man aged 35 to 55 in good health and CMV-seropositive. Each CDR3 is given with its conserved first and last residue. Fields, in order: D gene, clone size, J gene, V gene, CDR3 protein, CDR3 DNA. The D gene is left open where the match is weak. Expanded clones are given a class, and other clones once, few, many or no size at all.

TRBD1,.,TRBJ1-2,TRBV9,CASSPLTGYDGYTF,TGTGCCAGCAGCCCCCTGACAGGGTACGATGGCTACACCTTC
TRBD1,.,TRBJ2-5,TRBV4-1,CASSQATGAQETQYF,TGCGCCAGCAGCCAAGCGACAGGGGCCCAAGAGACCCAGTACTTC
TRBD1,.,TRBJ2-3,TRBV6-4,CASSAGTAHTDTQYF,TGTGCCAGCAGTGCCGGGACAGCACACACAGATACGCAGTATTTT
TRBD1,few,TRBJ2-3,TRBV6-6,CASSYSGDRPTLYF,TGTGCCAGCAGTTACTCGGGGGACAGGCCCACTCTGTATTTT
TRBD2,.,TRBJ2-5,TRBV18,CASSPTGGRSQETQYF,TGTGCCAGCTCACCAACTGGCGGGAGGTCCCAAGAGACCCAGTACTTC
TRBD2,once,TRBJ2-7,TRBV6-5,CASSYGLVLYEQYF,TGTGCCAGCAGTTACGGACTAGTTTTGTACGAGCAGTACTTC
.,few,TRBJ2-7,TRBV7-6,CASSFMTGPYEQYF,TGTGCCAGCAGCTTTATGACAGGCCCCTACGAGCAGTACTTC
TRBD1,.,TRBJ1-1,TRBV5-1,CASRGQGAVLEAFF,TGCGCCAGCAGAGGTCAGGGGGCGGTTCTGGAAGCTTTCTTT
TRBD1,.,TRBJ1-2,TRBV5-1,CASSLEGTGGYTF,TGCGCCAGCAGCTTGGAAGGGACAGGGGGCTACACCTTC
TRBD2,few,TRBJ2-3,TRBV7-2,CASSLRLAGSTDTQYF,TGTGCCAGCAGCTTGAGGCTAGCGGGGAGCACAGATACGCAGTATTTT
.,few,TRBJ1-2,TRBV7-3,CASSLDIDYTF,TGTGCCAGCAGCTTGGACATTGACTACACCTTC
.,.,TRBJ2-1,TRBV6-4,CASSDVGSQTYNEQFF,TGTGCCAGCAGTGACGTCGGGTCACAAACTTATAATGAGCAGTTCTTC
.,.,TRBJ2-1,TRBV7-8,CASSLTSTTYNEQFF,TGTGCCAGCAGCCTTACTAGCACTACCTACAATGAGCAGTTCTTC
.,.,TRBJ2-2,TRBV6-1,CASSESRVQLFF,TGTGCCAGCAGTGAATCGAGGGTGCAGCTGTTTTTT
TRBD2,once,TRBJ2-5,TRBV7-9,CSSSPKTSGLETQYF,TGTTCCAGCAGCCCTAAGACTAGCGGGTTGGAGACCCAGTACTTC
.,.,TRBJ2-5,TRBV9,CASSVTGGETQYF,TGTGCCAGCAGCGTAACCGGAGGGGAGACCCAGTACTTC
.,.,TRBJ2-3,TRBV27,CASSFDKRLRDTQYF,TGTGCCAGCAGTTTTGACAAGCGGTTAAGGGATACGCAGTATTTT
TRBD1,.,TRBJ2-5,TRBV7-7,CASSFSPGQSGTQYF,TGTGCTAGCAGCTTTTCCCCGGGACAGTCAGGGACCCAGTACTTC
TRBD1,.,TRBJ2-7,TRBV5-1,CASSFRTGGHEQYF,TGCGCCAGCAGCTTTAGGACAGGGGGCCACGAGCAGTACTTC
.,.,TRBJ2-3,TRBV7-2,CASSPMTGTSTDTQYF,TGTGCCAGCAGCCCGATGACAGGAACGAGCACAGATACGCAGTATTTT
.,.,TRBJ1-1,TRBV6-6,CASSYYDRPEAFF,TGTGCCAGCAGTTACTACGACAGACCTGAAGCTTTCTTT
TRBD2,.,TRBJ2-1,TRBV11-2,CASSFLAGAEQFF,TGTGCCAGCAGCTTTCTAGCGGGGGCTGAGCAGTTCTTC
TRBD2,once,TRBJ2-5,TRBV7-7,CASSAVTSGQGTQYF,TGTGCTAGCAGTGCCGTTACTAGCGGTCAGGGGACCCAGTACTTC
.,.,TRBJ2-5,TRBV7-2,CASSLGAGLQETQYF,TGTGCCAGCAGCTTGGGGGCCGGGCTGCAAGAGACCCAGTACTTC
TRBD1,.,TRBJ1-3,TRBV19,CASSLRLGQNGNTIYF,TGTGCCAGTAGTCTAAGACTGGGACAGAATGGAAACACCATATATTTT
TRBD2,few,TRBJ2-2,TRBV4-1,CASSHSLAGGPTGELFF,TGCGCCAGCAGCCATTCACTAGCGGGGGGGCCTACCGGGGAGCTGTTTTTT
.,few,TRBJ1-2,TRBV11-2,CASSLAPQRGYTF,TGTGCCAGCAGCTTGGCCCCCCAGCGGGGCTACACCTTC
TRBD1,.,TRBJ1-6,TRBV7-9,CSSSFLFQTGGISPLHF,TGTTCCAGCAGCTTCCTGTTTCAGACAGGGGGCATTTCACCCCTCCACTTT
.,.,TRBJ1-5,TRBV12-2,CASRLNRGDRGGNQPQHF,TGTGCAAGTCGCTTAAACCGAGGGGACAGGGGCGGCAATCAGCCCCAGCATTTT
.,.,TRBJ1-3,TRBV7-2,CASSFAQAGSEHTIYF,TGTGCCAGCAGCTTCGCCCAGGCAGGGTCTGAGCACACCATATATTTT
TRBD2,.,TRBJ2-1,TRBV11-3,CASSTSGGVNYNEQFF,TGTGCCAGCAGCACTAGCGGGGGGGTAAACTACAATGAGCAGTTCTTC
.,many,TRBJ2-7,TRBV7-2,CASSLGAPYEQYF,TGTGCCAGCAGCTTAGGGGCCCCATACGAGCAGTACTTC
.,.,TRBJ1-3,TRBV28,CASSWASGNTIYF,TGTGCCAGCAGTTGGGCCTCTGGGAACACCATATATTTT
.,.,TRBJ2-7,TRBV7-8,CASSPGQSSSYEQYF,TGTGCCAGCAGCCCAGGACAGTCGAGCTCCTACGAGCAGTACTTC
.,.,TRBJ2-7,TRBV7-6,CASSLGVGEQYF,TGTGCCAGCAGCTTAGGAGTCGGCGAGCAGTACTTC
TRBD2,.,TRBJ2-5,TRBV5-1,CASRPLVAGYQETQYF,TGCGCCAGCAGGCCGTTGGTAGCGGGGTATCAAGAGACCCAGTACTTC
.,.,TRBJ1-1,TRBV29-1,CSVEGPGRGNTEAFF,TGCAGCGTTGAAGGGCCCGGCAGGGGTAACACTGAAGCTTTCTTT
.,.,TRBJ1-2,TRBV5-1,CASSLGRLDYGYTF,TGCGCCAGCAGCTTGGGCCGACTTGACTATGGCTACACCTTC
TRBD1,.,TRBJ1-5,TRBV28,CASSLGQAPYSNQPQHF,TGTGCCAGCAGTTTAGGACAGGCCCCTTATAGCAATCAGCCCCAGCATTTT
TRBD1,.,TRBJ2-1,TRBV2,CASSDRTGIHEQFF,TGTGCCAGCAGTGACAGGACAGGGATCCATGAGCAGTTCTTC
.,.,TRBJ2-5,TRBV11-2,CASSPADRAGETQYF,TGTGCCAGCAGCCCCGCCGACAGGGCGGGGGAGACCCAGTACTTC
TRBD2,.,TRBJ2-3,TRBV5-4,CASSWVGGGTDTQYF,TGTGCCAGCAGCTGGGTCGGCGGGGGGACAGATACGCAGTATTTT
.,.,TRBJ2-5,TRBV28,CAIRDGGPQETQYF,TGTGCCATTAGGGACGGGGGACCTCAAGAGACCCAGTACTTC
TRBD1,.,TRBJ1-1,TRBV12-5,CASGSETGGWTEAFF,TGTGCTAGTGGCTCCGAAACAGGGGGGTGGACTGAAGCTTTCTTT
.,.,TRBJ2-7,TRBV27,CASGQTRSAYEQYF,TGTGCCAGCGGACAGACCCGATCCGCCTACGAGCAGTACTTC
TRBD1,.,TRBJ2-7,TRBV7-8,CASSRGTGGGEQYF,TGTGCCAGCAGCCGCGGGACAGGGGGCGGCGAGCAGTACTTC
.,.,TRBJ2-7,TRBV5-1,CASSAAVLYEQYF,TGCGCCAGCAGCGCGGCAGTACTCTACGAGCAGTACTTC
.,.,TRBJ2-7,TRBV10-3,CAISETPRSSYEQYF,TGTGCCATCAGTGAGACCCCGAGGAGCTCCTACGAGCAGTACTTC